These 9 T cell receptor beta chains share one sample of origin, sequenced in a study of blood T cells in healthy people across ages. Combining a sample-barcoded 5' primer with a J-beta primer mix, a second PCR ran for 7 to 11 cycles. MiXCR, run by TCRdb on the 5' RACE reads, gives a single entry per CDR3 protein. Here the sample spans 650,000 to 1,000,000 distinct CDR3 sequences, 35% to 40% being singletons. The sample was blood. The receptors were sampled from a man aged 18 to 35 in good health.

This clonotype was seen more than once but under ten times. The V gene is TRBV6-5, the J gene TRBJ2-7; D not resolved. V was cut by 6 bases and J by 3 bases, with 15 bases left in between. Germline CDR1 is MNHEY and CDR2 is SVGAGI. The CDR3 spans 14 residues. In DNA form, the CDR3 reads TGTGCCAGCAGCCGCGACCTTTTTGACTACGAGCAGTACTTC. Its translation: CASSRDLFDYEQYF.

The table lists this clonotype with many counts. The V and J genes are TRBV7-2 and TRBJ1-4; 9 bases align to TRBD1. Germline CDR1 reads SGHTA; CDR2 reads FQGNSA. The CDR3 runs 16 residues. With 4 bases clipped from V and 8 bases from J, the junction kept 11 bases outside the gene matches. CDR3 in DNA: TGTGCCAGCAGCTCCACCCGGGACAGGGTACGGGAAAAACTGTTTTTT. This codes for CASSSTRDRVREKLFF. Complete variable domain (other parts from reference TRBV7-2 and TRBJ1-4): GAGVSQSPSNKVTEKGKDVELRCDPISGHTALYWYRQSLGQGLEFLIYFQGNSAPDKSGLPSDRFSAERTGGSVSTLTIQRTQQEDSAVYLCASSSTRDRVREKLFFGSGTQLSVL.

Many counts were recorded for this clonotype. The rearrangement uses TRBV12-3 or TRBV12-4 and TRBJ1-2; D perhaps matches TRBD1 (5 bases). V was cut by 10 bases and J by 2 bases, with 14 bases left in between. This CDR3 has 13 amino acids. CDR3 DNA: TGTGCCATTCTCGGGACGGCGAACTATGGCTACACCTTC. Translating gives CAILGTANYGYTF.

Comment on this clonotype: The junction and the germline gene differ at one end; a read error may be behind it. The rearrangement joins TRBV6-2 or TRBV6-3 to TRBJ1-1; a possible D gene is TRBD1 (5 bases). This CDR3 spans 15 amino acids. Germline CDR1 reads MNHEY; CDR2 reads SVGEGT. This CDR3 is CASSYRGRSSSETFF. DNA of the CDR3: TGTGCCAGCAGTTACAGGGGCAGATCCTCGTCTGAAACTTTCTTT.

This clonotype has at least ten counts. This sequence joins TRBV4-3 and TRBJ1-2; D is ambiguous. CDR3 length: 15 residues. V was cut by 4 bases and J by 2 bases, with 14 bases left in between. Germline lookup yields CDR1 LGHNA and CDR2 YSLEER. The CDR3 DNA reads TGCGCCAGCAGCCTCTCGAGTGGGCGAAACTATGGCTACACCTTC. The encoded protein is CASSLSSGRNYGYTF.

This clonotype was observed many times. The V and J genes are TRBV4-1 and TRBJ2-3; no reliable D call. The CDR3 totals 14 residues. Germline V CDR1 and CDR2: MGHRA, YSYEKL. Trimming cost V 1 base and J 6 bases, with 11 bases left between them. This CDR3 reads CASSQAVHPDTQYF. The CDR3 DNA reads TGCGCCAGCAGCCAAGCCGTCCACCCGGATACGCAGTATTTT.

The V and J genes are TRBV18 and TRBJ1-1; the D gene is possibly TRBD1 (5 bases). CDR1 KGHSH and CDR2 LQKENI come from the germline V gene. V was clipped by 5 bases and J by 3 bases, with 16 bases between them. This CDR3 comprises 15 residues. CDR3 bases: TGTGCCAGCTCATCAGGGACCGGGTTTGACACTGAAGCTTTCTTT. It yields the protein CASSSGTGFDTEAFF.

This clonotype was counted a single time. The rearrangement uses TRBV7-2 and TRBJ1-2; 8 nucleotides agree with TRBD1. V was clipped by 8 bases and J by 2 bases; unmatched bases: 1. This CDR3 contains 12 residues. Germline V gene sequence: CDR1 SGHTA, CDR2 FQGNSA. CDR3 sequence (DNA): TGTGCCAGCCACAGGGGGAACTATGGCTACACCTTC. It codes for CASHRGNYGYTF.

V usage is TRBV5-6 and J usage is TRBJ2-1; possibly TRBD2 for D (6 bases). This CDR3 is built from 15 residues. CDR1 and CDR2 from the germline V gene are SGHDT and YYEEEE. Trimming stripped 0 bases from V and 7 bases from J, with 14 bases between. The CDR3 region has the DNA TGTGCCAGCAGCTTGGATCCGGGGAGGTTGAATGAGCAGTTCTTC. Amino acids: CASSLDPGRLNEQFF.